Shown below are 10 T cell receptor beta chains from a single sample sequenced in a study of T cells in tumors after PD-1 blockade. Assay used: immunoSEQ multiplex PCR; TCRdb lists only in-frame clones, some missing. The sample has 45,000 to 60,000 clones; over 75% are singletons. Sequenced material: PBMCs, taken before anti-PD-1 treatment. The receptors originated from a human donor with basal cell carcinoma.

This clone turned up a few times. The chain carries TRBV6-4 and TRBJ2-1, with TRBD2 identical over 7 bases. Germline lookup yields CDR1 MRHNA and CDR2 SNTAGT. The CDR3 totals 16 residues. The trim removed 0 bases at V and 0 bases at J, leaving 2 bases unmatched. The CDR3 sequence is CASSDSLADSYNEQFF. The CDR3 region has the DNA TGTGCCAGCAGTGACTCTCTAGCGGACTCCTACAATGAGCAGTTCTTC.

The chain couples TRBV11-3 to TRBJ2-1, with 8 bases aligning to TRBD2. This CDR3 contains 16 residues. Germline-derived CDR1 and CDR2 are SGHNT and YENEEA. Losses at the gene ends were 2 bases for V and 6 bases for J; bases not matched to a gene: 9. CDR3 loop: CASSLRAGANFNEQFF. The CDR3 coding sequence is TGTGCCAGCAGCTTACGAGCGGGGGCGAACTTCAATGAGCAGTTCTTC.

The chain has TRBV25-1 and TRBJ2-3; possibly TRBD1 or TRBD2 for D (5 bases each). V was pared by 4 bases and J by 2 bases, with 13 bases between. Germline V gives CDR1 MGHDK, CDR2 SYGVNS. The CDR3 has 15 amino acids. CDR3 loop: CASSGDHPFTDTQYF. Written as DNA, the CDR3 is TGTGCCAGCAGTGGGGACCACCCTTTCACAGATACGCAGTATTTT.

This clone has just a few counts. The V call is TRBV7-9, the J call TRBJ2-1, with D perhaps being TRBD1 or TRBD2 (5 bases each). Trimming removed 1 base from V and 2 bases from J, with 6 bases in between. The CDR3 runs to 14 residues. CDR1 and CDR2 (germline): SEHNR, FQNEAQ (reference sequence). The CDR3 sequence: CASSLGDPYNEQFF. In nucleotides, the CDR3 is TGTGCCAGCAGCTTAGGGGACCCCTACAATGAGCAGTTCTTC.

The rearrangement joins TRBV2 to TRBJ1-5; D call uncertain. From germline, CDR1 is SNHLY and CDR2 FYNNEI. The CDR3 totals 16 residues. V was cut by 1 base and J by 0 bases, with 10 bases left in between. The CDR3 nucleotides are TGTGCCAGCAGTGAAGTCCGGATTTATAGCAATCAGCCCCAGCATTTT. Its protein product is CASSEVRIYSNQPQHF. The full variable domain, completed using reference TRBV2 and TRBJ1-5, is EPEVTQTPSHQVTQMGQEVILRCVPISNHLYFYWYRQILGQKVEFLVSFYNNEISEKSEIFDDQFSVERPDGSNFTLKIRSTKLEDSAMYFCASSEVRIYSNQPQHFGDGTRLSIL.

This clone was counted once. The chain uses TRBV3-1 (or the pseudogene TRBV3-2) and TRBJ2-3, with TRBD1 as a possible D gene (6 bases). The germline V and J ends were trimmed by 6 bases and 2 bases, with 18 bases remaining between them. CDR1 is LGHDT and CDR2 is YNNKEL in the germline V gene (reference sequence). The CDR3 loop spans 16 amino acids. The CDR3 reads CASSSGVDSFTDTQYF. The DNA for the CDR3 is TGTGCCAGCAGTTCAGGGGTGGACAGTTTCACAGATACGCAGTATTTT.

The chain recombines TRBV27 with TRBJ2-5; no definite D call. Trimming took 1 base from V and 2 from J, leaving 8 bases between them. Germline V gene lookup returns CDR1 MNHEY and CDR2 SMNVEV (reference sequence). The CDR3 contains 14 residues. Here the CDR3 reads CASSLFYPQETQYF. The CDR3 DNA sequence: TGTGCCAGCAGTTTATTTTACCCTCAAGAGACCCAGTACTTC.

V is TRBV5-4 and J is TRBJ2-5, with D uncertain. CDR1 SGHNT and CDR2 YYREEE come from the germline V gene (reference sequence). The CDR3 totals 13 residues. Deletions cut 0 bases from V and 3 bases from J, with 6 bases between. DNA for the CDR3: TGTGCCAGCAGCTTGGTTGCAGAAGAGACCCAGTACTTC. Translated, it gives CASSLVAEETQYF.

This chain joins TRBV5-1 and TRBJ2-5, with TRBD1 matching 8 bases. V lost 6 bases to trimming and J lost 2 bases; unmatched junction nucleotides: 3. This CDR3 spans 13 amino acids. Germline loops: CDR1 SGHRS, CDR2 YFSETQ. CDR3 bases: TGCGCCAGCAAGAGGACAGGGCAAGAGACCCAGTACTTC. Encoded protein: CASKRTGQETQYF.

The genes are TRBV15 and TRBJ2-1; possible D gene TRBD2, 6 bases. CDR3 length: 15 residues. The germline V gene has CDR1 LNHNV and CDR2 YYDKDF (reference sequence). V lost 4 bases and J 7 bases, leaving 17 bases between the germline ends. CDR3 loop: CATSTGTPLGNEQFF. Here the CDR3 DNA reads TGTGCCACCAGCACCGGGACTCCGTTGGGAAATGAGCAGTTCTTC. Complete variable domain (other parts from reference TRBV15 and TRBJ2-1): DAMVIQNPRYQVTQFGKPVTLSCSQTLNHNVMYWYQQKSSQAPKLLFHYYDKDFNNEADTPDNFQSRRPNTSFCFLDIRSPGLGDTAMYLCATSTGTPLGNEQFFGPGTRLTVL.